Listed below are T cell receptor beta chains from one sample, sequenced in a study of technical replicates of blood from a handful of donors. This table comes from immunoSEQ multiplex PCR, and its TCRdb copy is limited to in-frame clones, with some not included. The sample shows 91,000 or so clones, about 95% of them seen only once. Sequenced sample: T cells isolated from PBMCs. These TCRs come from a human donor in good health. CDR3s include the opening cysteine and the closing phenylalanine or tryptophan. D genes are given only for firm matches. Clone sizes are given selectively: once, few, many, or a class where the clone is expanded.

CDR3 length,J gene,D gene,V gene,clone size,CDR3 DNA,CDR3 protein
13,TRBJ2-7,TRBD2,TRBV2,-,TGTGCCAGCAGTGATGGGACTAGCTACGAGCAGTACTTC,CASSDGTSYEQYF
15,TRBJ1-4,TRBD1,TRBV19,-,TGTGCCAGTAGTATAGGGGGGACAGGGGATGAAAAACTGTTTTTT,CASSIGGTGDEKLFF
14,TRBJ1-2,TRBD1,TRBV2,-,TGTGCCAGCAGTCCCTCCCCCGGGACAGCAGGCTACACCTTC,CASSPSPGTAGYTF
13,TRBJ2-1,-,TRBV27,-,TGTGCCAGCAGCACGGGTTCCTACAATGAGCAGTTCTTC,CASSTGSYNEQFF
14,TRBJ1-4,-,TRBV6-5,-,TGTGCCAGCAGTTTAAAGGGGACTTCTGAAAAACTGTTTTTT,CASSLKGTSEKLFF
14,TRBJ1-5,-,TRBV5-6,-,TGTGCCAGCAGCTTGGCGGTGGGAGATCAGCCCCAGCATTTT,CASSLAVGDQPQHF
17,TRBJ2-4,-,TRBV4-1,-,TGCGCCAGCAGCCCCTACTTTAAAGCGGCCAAGGGATACATTCAGTACTTC,CASSPYFKAAKGYIQYF
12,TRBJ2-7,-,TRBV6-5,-,TGTGCCAGCAGTTTAGGGGAATACGAGCAGTACTTC,CASSLGEYEQYF
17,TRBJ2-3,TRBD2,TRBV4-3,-,TGCGCCAGCAGCCAAGTGGTAGCGGGAGGGGAGGGAGATACGCAGTATTTT,CASSQVVAGGEGDTQYF
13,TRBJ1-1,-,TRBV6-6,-,TGTGCCAGCAGTTACTCGAGTGATCGCGGAGCTTTCTTT,CASSYSSDRGAFF
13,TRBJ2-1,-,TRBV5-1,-,TGCGCCAGCAGAGAAGAGGGAGACAATGAGCAGTTCTTC,CASREEGDNEQFF
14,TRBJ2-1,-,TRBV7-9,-,TGTGCCAGCAGCACAGAAAAATCCTACAATGAGCAGTTCTTC,CASSTEKSYNEQFF
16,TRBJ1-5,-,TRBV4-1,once,TGCGCCAGCAGTCAGGGTGGACAGCCGATCAGGCAGCCCCAGCATTTT,CASSQGGQPIRQPQHF
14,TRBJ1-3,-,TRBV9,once,TGTGCCAGCAGCCCCGTCAGGGCTGGAAACACCATATATTTT,CASSPVRAGNTIYF
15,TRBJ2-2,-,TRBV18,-,TGTGCCAGCTCACCCTACAGGGAGGGCACCGGGGAGCTGTTTTTT,CASSPYREGTGELFF
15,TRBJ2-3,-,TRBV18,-,TGTGCCAGCTCACCATCCGTGGTAGAGCCCAATACGCAGTATTTT,CASSPSVVEPNTQYF
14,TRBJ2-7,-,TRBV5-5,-,TGTGCCAGCAGCTTGGCTCCGGACTTCTACGAGCAGTACTTC,CASSLAPDFYEQYF
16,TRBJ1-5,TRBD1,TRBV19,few,TGTGCCAGTAGTAGGGTCGGGGACAGGTCTAATCAGCCCCAGCATTTT,CASSRVGDRSNQPQHF
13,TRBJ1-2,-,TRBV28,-,TGTGCCAGCCTTAACACAGGTGTTGACGGCTACACCTTC,CASLNTGVDGYTF
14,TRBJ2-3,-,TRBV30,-,TGTGCCTGGAGTCAGGGCCCGCGGGGAGATACGCAGTATTTT,CAWSQGPRGDTQYF
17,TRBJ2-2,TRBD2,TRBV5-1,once,TGCGCCAGCAGTCTCCCAAACAGCGGGAGTTCTAGCGGGGAGCTGTTTTTT,CASSLPNSGSSSGELFF
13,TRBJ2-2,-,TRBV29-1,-,TGCAGCGTTGATATACGGGGAACCGGGGAGCTGTTTTTT,CSVDIRGTGELFF
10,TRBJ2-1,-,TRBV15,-,TGTGCCACTGGGGGGTTTGCCGAGTTCTTC,CATGGFAEFF
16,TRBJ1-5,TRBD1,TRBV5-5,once,TGTGCCAGCAGCTTGGGTCTGCAGGGGGGAAGGCAGCCCCAGCATTTT,CASSLGLQGGRQPQHF
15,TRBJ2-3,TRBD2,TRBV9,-,TGTGCCAGCAGCGCAGCGGGGGGGAGCACAGATACGCAGTATTTT,CASSAAGGSTDTQYF
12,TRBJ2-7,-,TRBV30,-,TGTGCCTGGAGCCCTCTCCGCTACGAGCAGTACTTC,CAWSPLRYEQYF
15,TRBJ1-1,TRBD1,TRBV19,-,TGTGCCAGTAGTCTGGCAGGGGGAGGGAACACTGAAGCTTTCTTT,CASSLAGGGNTEAFF
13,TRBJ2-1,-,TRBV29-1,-,TGCAGCGTGACAGGACACCTCTACAATGAGCAGTTCTTC,CSVTGHLYNEQFF
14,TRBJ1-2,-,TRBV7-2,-,TGTGCCAGCAGCTCAACCGACAGGTCAGATGGCTACACCTTC,CASSSTDRSDGYTF
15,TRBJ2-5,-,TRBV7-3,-,TGTGCCAGCAGCTTAGGCGGGACTTCATTAGAGACCCAGTACTTC,CASSLGGTSLETQYF
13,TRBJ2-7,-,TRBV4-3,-,TGCGCCAGCAGCCGTGGCACTACCTACGAGCAGTACTTC,CASSRGTTYEQYF
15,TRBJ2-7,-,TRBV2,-,TGTGCCAGCAGACGGTTACTAGCCCACTTCTACGAGCAGTACTTC,CASRRLLAHFYEQYF
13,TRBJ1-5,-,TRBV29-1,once,TGCAGCGTTCGACTGCCGGGCAATCAGCCCCAGCATTTT,CSVRLPGNQPQHF
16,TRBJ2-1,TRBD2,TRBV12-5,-,TGTGCTAGTGGTTTGGTAATCGCGGGAGGCGGAAATGAGCAGTTCTTC,CASGLVIAGGGNEQFF